The 9 T cell receptor beta chains reported below all come from one sample, sequenced in a study of blood T cells in healthy people across ages (dated by TCRdb to the mid-2010s). The library was generated by 5' RACE. Sequencing took place on an Illumina HiSeq 2500. A second PCR of roughly 7 to 11 cycles was performed with a sample-barcoded 5' primer and a J-beta primer mix. TCRdb trimmed public reads at Q25 via fastp, called clones via MiXCR and kept in-frame beta chains. Records with the same CDR3 protein are collapsed into one entry carrying the most frequent genes and DNA. This sample gives some 1,500,000 distinct CDR3 sequences in total; 42% of them show up just once. Jointly, the top ten make up under 5% of the sample. Sequenced: blood. The source is a woman aged 18-30 years in good health.

About this clonotype itself: The junction differs from germline at one of its ends, possibly a read error. The V call is TRBV3-1, the J call TRBJ2-3; TRBD1 matches at 7 bases. The CDR3 is made up of 15 amino acids. In germline, CDR1 is LGHDT, CDR2 YNNKEL (reference sequence). This CDR3 is CASSTTGVGTDMQYF. The CDR3 coding sequence is TGTGCCAGCAGCACAACAGGGGTAGGCACAGATATGCAGTATTTT.

This clonotype occurred a few times. V is TRBV3-1 and J is TRBJ1-2; D gene unclear. Trimming left V 0 bases short and J 7 bases short, with 18 bases between. The germline V gene encodes CDR1 LGHDT and CDR2 YNNKEL (reference sequence). CDR3 length: 16 residues. The CDR3 bases are TGTGCCAGCAGCCAAGATTGGTTGGGTATGGAGGGTGGCTACACCTTC. Its protein is CASSQDWLGMEGGYTF.

The gene calls are TRBV7-9 and TRBJ1-3, with 7 bases that match TRBD1. With V trimmed by 5 bases and J by 5 bases, 9 bases remained unmatched. This CDR3 is 15 amino acids long. Germline values: CDR1 SEHNR, CDR2 FQNEAQ (reference sequence). The CDR3 nucleotides read TGTGCCAGCAGCCCGCGACAGGGAAACCGAAACACCATATATTTT. Translation gives CASSPRQGNRNTIYF.

This clonotype appeared a few times. The V and J genes are TRBV18 and TRBJ2-1, with 11 bases lining up with TRBD2. J was trimmed by 6 bases and V by 4 bases; bases with no gene match: 5. Germline-derived CDR1 and CDR2 are KGHSH and LQKENI. The CDR3 loop spans 15 amino acids. The CDR3 is CASSLTSGTTNEQFF. The CDR3 DNA reads TGTGCCAGCTCACTGACTAGCGGGACAACCAATGAGCAGTTCTTC.

V usage is TRBV6-2 or TRBV6-3 and J usage is TRBJ1-2; 7 nucleotides align to TRBD1. Trimming removed 7 bases from V and 4 bases from J; junction bases left unmatched: 9. This CDR3 spans 14 amino acids. The germline CDR1 and CDR2 sequences are MNHEY and SVGEGT. CDR3 in amino acids: CASKGDRQLYGYTF. The CDR3 nucleotides read TGTGCCAGCAAGGGGGACAGACAACTCTATGGCTACACCTTC.

The chain has TRBV27 and TRBJ2-1; D possibly uses TRBD1 or TRBD2 (5 bases each). CDR1 MNHEY and CDR2 SMNVEV come from the germline V gene (reference sequence). The CDR3 totals 16 residues. Deletions cut 3 bases from V and 3 bases from J, with 15 bases between. For the CDR3, the DNA is TGTGCCAGCAGTTTTGGTGGGACGGCGAACTACAATGAGCAGTTCTTC. This codes for CASSFGGTANYNEQFF.

The chain links TRBV27 to TRBJ2-3, with D tentatively TRBD2 (6 bases). V was shortened by 10 bases and J by 5 bases, with 16 bases between the two germline ends. CDR1 and CDR2 from the germline V gene are MNHEY and SMNVEV (reference sequence). The CDR3 is 13 amino acids. CDR3 region: CATGLSDRDTQYF. CDR3 DNA: TGTGCCACCGGACTAAGCGACCGAGATACGCAGTATTTT.

V gene TRBV27 combines with J gene TRBJ1-2, with D perhaps matching TRBD1 (5 bases). CDR3 size: 16 residues. Trimming took off 0 bases at V and 2 bases at J, with 13 bases between the two ends. The germline gives CDR1 MNHEY, CDR2 SMNVEV (reference sequence). This chain's CDR3 is CASSLSRGGQNYGYTF. CDR3 DNA sequence: TGTGCCAGCAGTTTATCTAGGGGAGGTCAGAACTATGGCTACACCTTC.

This clonotype appeared once. The rearrangement uses TRBV7-2 and TRBJ1-1; D gene uncertain. CDR1 is SGHTA, CDR2 FQGNSA, per germline. This CDR3 is built from 16 residues. Trimming stripped 4 bases from V and 7 bases from J, with 22 bases between. The CDR3 reads CASSSPPDGFQLEAFF. CDR3 coding DNA: TGTGCCAGCAGCTCCCCCCCGGACGGGTTCCAACTTGAAGCTTTCTTT. Complete variable domain (other parts from reference TRBV7-2 and TRBJ1-1): GAGVSQSPSNKVTEKGKDVELRCDPISGHTALYWYRQSLGQGLEFLIYFQGNSAPDKSGLPSDRFSAERTGGSVSTLTIQRTQQEDSAVYLCASSSPPDGFQLEAFFGQGTRLTVV.